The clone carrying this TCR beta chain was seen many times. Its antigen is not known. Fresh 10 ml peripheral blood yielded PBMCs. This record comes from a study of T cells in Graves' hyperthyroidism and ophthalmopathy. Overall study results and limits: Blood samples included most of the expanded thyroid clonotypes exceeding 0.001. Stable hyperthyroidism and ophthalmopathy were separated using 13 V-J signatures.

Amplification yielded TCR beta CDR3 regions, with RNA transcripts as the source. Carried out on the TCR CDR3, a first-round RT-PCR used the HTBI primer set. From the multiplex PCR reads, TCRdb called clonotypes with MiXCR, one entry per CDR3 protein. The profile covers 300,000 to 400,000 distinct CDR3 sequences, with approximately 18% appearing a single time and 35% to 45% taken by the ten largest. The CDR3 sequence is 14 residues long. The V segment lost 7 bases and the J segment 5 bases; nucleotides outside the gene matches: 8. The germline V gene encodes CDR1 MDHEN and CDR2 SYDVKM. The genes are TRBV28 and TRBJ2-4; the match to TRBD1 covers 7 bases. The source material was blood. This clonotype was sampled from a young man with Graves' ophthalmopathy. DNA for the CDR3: TGTGCCAGCACCCCCGGGACAGCTGAAAACATTCAGTACTTC. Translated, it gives CASTPGTAENIQYF.